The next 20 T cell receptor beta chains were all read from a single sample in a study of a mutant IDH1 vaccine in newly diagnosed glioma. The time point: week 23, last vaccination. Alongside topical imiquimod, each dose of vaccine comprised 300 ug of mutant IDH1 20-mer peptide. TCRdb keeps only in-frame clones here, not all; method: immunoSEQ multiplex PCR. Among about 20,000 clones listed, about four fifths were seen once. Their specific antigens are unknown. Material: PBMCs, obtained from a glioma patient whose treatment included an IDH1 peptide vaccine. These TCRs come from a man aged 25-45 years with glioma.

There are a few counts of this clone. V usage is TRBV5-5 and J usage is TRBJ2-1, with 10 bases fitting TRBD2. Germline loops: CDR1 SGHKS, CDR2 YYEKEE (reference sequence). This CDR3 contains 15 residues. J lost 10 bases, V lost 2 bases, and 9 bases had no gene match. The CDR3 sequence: CASSFFLAGASEQFF. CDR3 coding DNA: TGTGCCAGCAGCTTCTTTCTAGCGGGAGCGTCGGAGCAGTTCTTC. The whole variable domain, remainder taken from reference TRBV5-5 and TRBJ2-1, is DAGVTQSPTHLIKTRGQQVTLRCSPISGHKSVSWYQQVLGQGPQFIFQYYEKEERGRGNFPDRFSARQFPNYSSELNVNALLLGDSALYLCASSFFLAGASEQFFGPGTRLTVL.

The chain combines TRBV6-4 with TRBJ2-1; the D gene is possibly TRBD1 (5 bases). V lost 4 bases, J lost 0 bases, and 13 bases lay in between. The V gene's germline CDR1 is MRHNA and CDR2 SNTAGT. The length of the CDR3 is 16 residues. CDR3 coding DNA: TGTGCCAGCAGTGGTTGGACATCCAGCTCCTACAATGAGCAGTTCTTC. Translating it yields CASSGWTSSSYNEQFF.

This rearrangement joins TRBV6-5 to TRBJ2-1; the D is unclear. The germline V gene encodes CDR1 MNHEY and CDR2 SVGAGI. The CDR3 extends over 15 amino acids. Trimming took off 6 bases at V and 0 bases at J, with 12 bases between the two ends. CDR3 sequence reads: CASRVDSSSYNEQFF. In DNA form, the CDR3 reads TGTGCCAGCAGGGTCGACTCGAGCTCCTACAATGAGCAGTTCTTC.

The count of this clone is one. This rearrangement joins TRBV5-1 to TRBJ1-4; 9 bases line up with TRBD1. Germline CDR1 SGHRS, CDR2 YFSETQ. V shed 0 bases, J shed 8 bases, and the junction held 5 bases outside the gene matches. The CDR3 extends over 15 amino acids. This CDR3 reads CASSLGGTGKEKLFF. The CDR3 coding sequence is TGCGCCAGCAGCTTGGGGGGGACAGGGAAGGAAAAACTGTTTTTT.

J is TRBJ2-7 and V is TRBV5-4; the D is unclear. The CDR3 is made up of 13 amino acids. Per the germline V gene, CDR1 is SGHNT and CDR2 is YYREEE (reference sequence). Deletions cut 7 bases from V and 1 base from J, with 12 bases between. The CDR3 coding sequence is TGTGCCAGCGCCCACGATGGATCCTACGAGCAGTACTTC. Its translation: CASAHDGSYEQYF.

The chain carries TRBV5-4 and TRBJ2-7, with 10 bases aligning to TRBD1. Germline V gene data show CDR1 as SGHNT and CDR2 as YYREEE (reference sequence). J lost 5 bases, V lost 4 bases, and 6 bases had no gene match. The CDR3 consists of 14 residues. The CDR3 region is CASSARDRGNEQYF. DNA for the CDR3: TGTGCCAGCAGCGCTAGGGACAGGGGAAACGAGCAGTACTTC.

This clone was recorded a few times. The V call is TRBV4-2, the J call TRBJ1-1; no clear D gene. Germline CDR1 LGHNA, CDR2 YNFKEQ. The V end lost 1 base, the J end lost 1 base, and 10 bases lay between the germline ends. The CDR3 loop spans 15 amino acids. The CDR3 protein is CASSQVLNRNTEAFF. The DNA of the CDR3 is TGTGCCAGCAGCCAAGTCCTCAACAGGAACACTGAAGCTTTCTTT.

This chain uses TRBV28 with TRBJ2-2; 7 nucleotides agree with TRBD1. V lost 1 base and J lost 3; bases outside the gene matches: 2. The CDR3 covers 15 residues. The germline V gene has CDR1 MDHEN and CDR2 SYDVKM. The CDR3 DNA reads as TGTGCCAGCAGTTTATCCGGGACAGACACCGGGGAGCTGTTTTTT. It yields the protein CASSLSGTDTGELFF.

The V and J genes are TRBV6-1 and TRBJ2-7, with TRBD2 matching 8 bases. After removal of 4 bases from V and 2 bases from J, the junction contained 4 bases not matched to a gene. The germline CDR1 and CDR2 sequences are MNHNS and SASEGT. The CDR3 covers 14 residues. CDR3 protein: CASSALAGTYEQYF. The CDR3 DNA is TGTGCCAGCAGTGCCTTAGCGGGGACCTACGAGCAGTACTTC.

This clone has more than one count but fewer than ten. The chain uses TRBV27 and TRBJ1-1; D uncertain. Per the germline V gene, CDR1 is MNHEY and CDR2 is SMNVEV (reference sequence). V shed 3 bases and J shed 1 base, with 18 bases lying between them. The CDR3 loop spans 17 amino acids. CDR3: CASSFGNRTPKNTEAFF. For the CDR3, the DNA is TGTGCCAGCAGTTTCGGTAACCGGACTCCCAAGAACACTGAAGCTTTCTTT.

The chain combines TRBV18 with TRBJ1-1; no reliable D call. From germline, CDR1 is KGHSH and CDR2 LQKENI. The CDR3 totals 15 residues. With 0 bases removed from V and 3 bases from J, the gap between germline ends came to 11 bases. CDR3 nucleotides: TGTGCCAGCTCACCACCGGTCGTATCTTACACTGAAGCTTTCTTT. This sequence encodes CASSPPVVSYTEAFF.

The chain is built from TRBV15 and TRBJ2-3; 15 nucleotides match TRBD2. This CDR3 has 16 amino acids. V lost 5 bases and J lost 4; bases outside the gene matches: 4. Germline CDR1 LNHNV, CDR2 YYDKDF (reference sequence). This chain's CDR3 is CATSSGLAGGSDTQYF. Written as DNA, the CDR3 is TGTGCCACCAGCTCCGGACTAGCGGGAGGGTCAGATACGCAGTATTTT.

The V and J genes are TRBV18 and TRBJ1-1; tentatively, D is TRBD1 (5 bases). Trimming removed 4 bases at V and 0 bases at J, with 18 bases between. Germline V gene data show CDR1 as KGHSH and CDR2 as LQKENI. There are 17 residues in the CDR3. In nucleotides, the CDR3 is TGTGCCAGCTCACTTAGATACAAGGGGATTATGAACACTGAAGCTTTCTTT. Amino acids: CASSLRYKGIMNTEAFF.

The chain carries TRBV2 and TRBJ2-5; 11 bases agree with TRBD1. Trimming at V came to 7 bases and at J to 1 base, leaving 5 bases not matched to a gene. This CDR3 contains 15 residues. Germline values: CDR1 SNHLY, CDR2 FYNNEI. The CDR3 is CASNGQGATQETQYF. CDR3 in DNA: TGTGCCAGCAATGGACAGGGGGCGACCCAAGAGACCCAGTACTTC.

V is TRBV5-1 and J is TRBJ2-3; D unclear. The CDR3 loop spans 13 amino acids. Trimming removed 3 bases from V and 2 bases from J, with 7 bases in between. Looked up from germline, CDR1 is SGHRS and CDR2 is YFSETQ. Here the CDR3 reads CASSSITTDTQYF. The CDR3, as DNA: TGCGCCAGCAGCTCTATAACCACAGATACGCAGTATTTT.

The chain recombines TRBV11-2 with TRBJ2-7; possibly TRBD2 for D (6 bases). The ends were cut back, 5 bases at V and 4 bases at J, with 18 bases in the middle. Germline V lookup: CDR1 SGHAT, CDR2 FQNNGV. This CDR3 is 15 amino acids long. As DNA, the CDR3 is TGTGCCAGCAGCCAGGAGGGGACCTCCCGGTACGAGCAGTACTTC. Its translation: CASSQEGTSRYEQYF.

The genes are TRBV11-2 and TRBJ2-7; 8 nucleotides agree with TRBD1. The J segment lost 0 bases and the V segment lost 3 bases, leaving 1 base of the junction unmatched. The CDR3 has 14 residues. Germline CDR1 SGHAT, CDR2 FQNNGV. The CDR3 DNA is TGTGCCAGCAGCTTTGGACAGGGCTCCTACGAGCAGTACTTC. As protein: CASSFGQGSYEQYF.

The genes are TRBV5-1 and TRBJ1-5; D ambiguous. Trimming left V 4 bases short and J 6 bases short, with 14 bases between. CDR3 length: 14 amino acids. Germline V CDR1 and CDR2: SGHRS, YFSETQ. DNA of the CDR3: TGCGCCAGCAGCATCGGGGAGGCGTCTCAGCCCCAGCATTTT. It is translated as CASSIGEASQPQHF. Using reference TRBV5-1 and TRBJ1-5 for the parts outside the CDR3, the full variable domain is KAGVTQTPRYLIKTRGQQVTLSCSPISGHRSVSWYQQTPGQGLQFLFEYFSETQRNKGNFPGRFSGRQFSNSRSEMNVSTLELGDSALYLCASSIGEASQPQHFGDGTRLSIL.

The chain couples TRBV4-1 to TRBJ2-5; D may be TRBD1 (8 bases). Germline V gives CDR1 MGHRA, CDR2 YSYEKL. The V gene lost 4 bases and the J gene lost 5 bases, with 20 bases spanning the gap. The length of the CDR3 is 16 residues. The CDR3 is CASSLTGGEGWETQYF. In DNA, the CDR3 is TGCGCCAGCAGCCTAACAGGGGGGGAGGGTTGGGAGACCCAGTACTTC.

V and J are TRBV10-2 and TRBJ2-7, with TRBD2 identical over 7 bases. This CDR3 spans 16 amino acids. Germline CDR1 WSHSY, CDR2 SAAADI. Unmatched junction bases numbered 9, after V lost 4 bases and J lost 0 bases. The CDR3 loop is CASSVHGWEGSYEQYF. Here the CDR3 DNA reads TGCGCCAGCAGTGTTCACGGGTGGGAGGGCTCCTACGAGCAGTACTTC.